This T cell receptor (beta chain) was retrieved from a study of blood T cell repertoires in COVID-19. About the study: COVID-19 samples, acute and convalescent, were from the United States, Italy and Spain. Sample material is recorded as cDNA or gDNA derived from T cells, B-cell-depleted T cells, or PBMCs.

The CDR3 covers 14 residues. The V segment lost 7 bases and the J segment 1 base; nucleotides outside the gene matches: 3. The germline CDR1 and CDR2 sequences are SNHLY and FYNNEI. Per the study methods: Reference gene primer amplification gave estimated nucleated cell counts. The protocol was immunoSEQ multiplex PCR, while the TCRdb copy is restricted to in-frame clones and leaves out a portion. V and J calls and clone size are as listed in that table; D and trimming were resolved from the DNA. Among some 190,000 clones listed, about four fifths were seen once. Sequencing used peripheral blood. The chain joins TRBV2 to TRBJ2-1; 8 bases map to TRBD2. The TCR originated in a woman between 65 and 79 years old with active or convalescent COVID-19. CDR3 nucleotide sequence: TGTGCCAGCAACGAGCGGGAGTCCTACAATGAGCAGTTCTTC. It translates to CASNERESYNEQFF.